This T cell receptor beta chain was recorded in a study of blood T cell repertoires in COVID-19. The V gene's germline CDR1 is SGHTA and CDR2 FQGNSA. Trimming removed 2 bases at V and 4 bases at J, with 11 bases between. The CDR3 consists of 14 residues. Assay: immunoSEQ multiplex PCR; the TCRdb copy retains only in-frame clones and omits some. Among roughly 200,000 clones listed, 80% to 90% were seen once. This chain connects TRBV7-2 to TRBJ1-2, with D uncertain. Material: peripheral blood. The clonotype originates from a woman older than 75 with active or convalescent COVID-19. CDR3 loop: CASSLRQTSYGYTF. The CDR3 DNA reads TGTGCCAGCAGCTTAAGGCAGACATCCTATGGCTACACCTTC.